Below, one T cell receptor beta chain is given with its context. Its antigen is undetermined. The germline CDR1 and CDR2 sequences are LNHDA and SQIVND (reference sequence). V was clipped by 7 bases and J by 3 bases; unmatched bases: 5. The CDR3 loop spans 15 amino acids. TCRdb called the PCR reads again in MiXCR, with one record for every CDR3 protein. The table has some 20,000 distinct CDR3 sequences, around 58% seen once. This entry is derived from a study of vaccination and CD4 T cells after COVID-19. Overall study context: Post-COVID draws followed diagnosis by a median 101 days (range 35 to 161). Taking of post-vaccine samples occurred a median about 70 days after dose two (range 14 to 241).

Study findings and constraints: Rising from 21 to 38, the median of SARS-CoV-2-reactive clonotypes did not change significantly. Spike mono-reactivity was found in 304 of 307 vaccine-specific clones from convalescent patients.

This specimen was CD4+ T cells from blood, taken before SARS-CoV-2 vaccination. The clonotype was recovered from a human donor who had recovered from COVID-19. The V gene is TRBV19, the J gene TRBJ2-1; 11 bases line up with TRBD2. The CDR3 is CASTAGTSGYNEQFF. For the CDR3, the DNA is TGTGCCAGTACCGCCGGGACTAGCGGCTACAATGAGCAGTTCTTC.